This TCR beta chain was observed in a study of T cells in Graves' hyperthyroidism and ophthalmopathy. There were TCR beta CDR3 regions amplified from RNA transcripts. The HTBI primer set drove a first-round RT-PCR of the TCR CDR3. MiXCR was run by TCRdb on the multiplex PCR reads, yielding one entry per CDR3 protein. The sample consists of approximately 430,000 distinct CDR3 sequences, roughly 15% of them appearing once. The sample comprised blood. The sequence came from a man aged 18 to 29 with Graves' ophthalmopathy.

The CDR3 bases are TGTGCCAGCTCACCTCTGGCTAGCGGGCCTACCGGGGAGCTGTTTTTT. Its protein is CASSPLASGPTGELFF. V and J are TRBV18 and TRBJ2-2; 8 positions agree with TRBD2. From germline, CDR1 is KGHSH and CDR2 LQKENI. Losses at the gene ends were 3 bases for V and 5 bases for J; bases not matched to a gene: 8. The CDR3 has 16 residues.